The present entry profiles one TCR beta chain with its context. The antigen is unknown. Assay: immunoSEQ multiplex PCR; the TCRdb copy retains only in-frame clones and omits some. Among 20,000 or so clones listed, about 74% were seen once. These data belong to a study of vaccination effects on CD4 cells after COVID-19. With V trimmed by 2 bases and J by 3 bases, 12 bases remained unmatched. The V gene's germline CDR1 is LGHNT and CDR2 FRNRAP. CDR3 length: 17 residues. With the ViraFEST assay, the study expanded antigen-specific CD4+ T cells using viral peptide pools, then sequenced them. Scientists isolated CD4+ T cells after an approximately 11-day culture period ended. Each vaccine recipient was nucleocapsid antibody negative and had no prior SARS-CoV-2 infection. IL-2 medium took the place of half the medium on both days 3 and 7.

The clonotype comes from a human donor who received a COVID-19 vaccine. The specimen was CD4+ T cells from PBMCs cultured with HCoV-NL63 spike peptides, collected before COVID-19 vaccination. The gene calls are TRBV12-5 and TRBJ2-7; 8 bases are a match to TRBD2. The CDR3 nucleotides are TGTGCTAGTGGTTTGCCCTACGGAAAAAGCGGGAGCTACGAGCAGTACTTC. Its protein is CASGLPYGKSGSYEQYF.